This T cell receptor (beta chain) was obtained from a study of CD8 T cells in ankylosing spondylitis. General study points: Matched ankylosing spondylitis synovial fluid reportedly contained a significantly enriched population of disease-linked clones. Ankylosing spondylitis blood appeared to be characterized by a TCR beta motif of under ten highly homologous variants. Those disease-linked clones were CD8+; they were also relatively rare in peripheral blood.

The TCR beta libraries were generated through quantitative 5'-RACE incorporating molecular barcodes. TCRdb passed the 5' RACE reads through MiXCR, listing each CDR3 protein once. The table lists about 420,000 distinct CDR3 sequences, approximately 20% of them singletons. Germline V lookup: CDR1 MNHEY, CDR2 SMNVEV (reference sequence). With 4 bases clipped from V and 3 bases from J, the junction kept 21 bases outside the gene matches. CDR3 size: 21 residues. Concerning this clonotype itself: The antigen is unknown.

The clonotype originates from a male donor with ankylosing spondylitis. Sample: blood, either unsorted or a sorted T cell fraction (not recorded which). V gene TRBV27 combines with J gene TRBJ2-1; TRBD2 matches at 10 bases. CDR3 nucleotides: TGTGCCAGCAGTTCCCGGGGTAGCGGGAGGTATCCTACCCCCTACTACAATGAGCAGTTCTTC. This codes for CASSSRGSGRYPTPYYNEQFF.